This passage covers 26 T cell receptor beta chains from one sample sequenced in a study of blood T cell repertoires in COVID-19. The data were produced by immunoSEQ multiplex PCR, yet TCRdb's version contains in-frame clones alone and is incomplete. The sample contains around 200,000 clones, about 88% of which appear only once. Sequenced material: peripheral blood. These receptors originate from an elderly woman in a cohort sampled during active or convalescent COVID-19.

The CDR3 protein is CASSRPAGGNEQYF. CDR3 bases: TGTGCCAGCAGCCGCCCCGCAGGGGGGAACGAGCAGTACTTC. The rearrangement uses TRBV11-3 and TRBJ2-7; possibly TRBD1 for D (7 bases). This CDR3 has 14 residues. The germline CDR1 and CDR2 sequences are SGHNT and YENEEA. Trimming took 5 bases from V and 5 from J, leaving 16 bases between them.

The chain carries TRBV28 and TRBJ2-5; D is possibly TRBD2 (5 bases). The CDR3 is 18 residues long. Germline values: CDR1 MDHEN, CDR2 SYDVKM. Between the trimmed V and J ends, which lost 3 bases and 4 bases, there was a span of 24 bases. CDR3 residues: CASSLVFLRGPSRETQYF. The CDR3, as DNA: TGTGCCAGCAGTTTGGTCTTTCTCAGAGGGCCGAGCCGAGAGACCCAGTACTTC.

This rearrangement joins TRBV11-3 to TRBJ2-6; D gene unclear. Per the germline V gene, CDR1 is SGHNT and CDR2 is YENEEA. V was cut by 8 bases and J by 0 bases, with 8 bases left in between. The length of the CDR3 is 14 residues. The CDR3 nucleotides are TGTGCCAGCCAACGGAGCTCTGGGGCCAACGTCCTGACTTTC. It specifies CASQRSSGANVLTF.

The chain employs TRBV10-3 and TRBJ1-2; 11 bases line up with TRBD1. This CDR3 comprises 18 residues. The V segment lost 4 bases and the J segment 3 bases; nucleotides outside the gene matches: 13. Germline V gene sequence: CDR1 ENHRY, CDR2 SYGVKD. The CDR3 loop is CAISGTRDRGVTDYGYTF. The DNA of the CDR3 is TGTGCCATCAGTGGCACCCGGGACAGGGGGGTAACAGACTATGGCTACACCTTC.

V is TRBV7-9 and J is TRBJ1-3, with TRBD1 identical over 9 bases. Losses at the gene ends were 5 bases for V and 2 bases for J; bases not matched to a gene: 7. Germline CDR1 reads SEHNR; CDR2 reads FQNEAQ (reference sequence). The length of the CDR3 is 16 residues. This CDR3 reads CASSPVTGGTGNTIYF. CDR3 nucleotides: TGTGCCAGCAGCCCAGTGACAGGGGGGACTGGAAACACCATATATTTT.

This clone was picked up many times. The rearrangement uses TRBV30 and TRBJ1-6, with TRBD1 matching over 7 bases. The junction had 14 bases not matched to a gene; V was cut back by 6 bases and J by 0 bases. The germline CDR1 and CDR2 sequences are GTSNPN and SVGIG (reference sequence). The CDR3 spans 18 residues. The CDR3 bases are TGTGCCTGTTCCGACAGGGAAGAGTTCAGCTCCTATAATTCACCCCTCCACTTT. Amino acid sequence: CACSDREEFSSYNSPLHF. The variable domain in full, with the rest retrieved from reference TRBV30 and TRBJ1-6, is SQTIHQWPATLVQPVGSPLSLECTVEGTSNPNLYWYRQAAGRGLQLLFYSVGIGQISSEVPQNLSASRPQDRQFILSSKKLLLSDSGFYLCACSDREEFSSYNSPLHFGNGTRLTVT.

This clone came up a few times. V is TRBV7-9 and J is TRBJ1-3, with D hard to call. This CDR3 has 15 amino acids. Germline assignment: CDR1 SEHNR and CDR2 FQNEAQ (reference sequence). Trimming removed 5 bases from V and 0 bases from J, with 11 bases in between. The CDR3 DNA follows: TGTGCCAGCAGCCCCGTGGGCAGCTCTGGAAACACCATATATTTT. Its protein product is CASSPVGSSGNTIYF. Full variable domain (outside the CDR3, taken from reference TRBV7-9 and TRBJ1-3): DTGVSQNPRHKITKRGQNVTFRCDPISEHNRLYWYRQTLGQGPEFLTYFQNEAQLEKSRLLSDRFSAERPKGSFSTLEIQRTEQGDSAMYLCASSPVGSSGNTIYFGEGSWLTVV.

The chain combines TRBV5-1 with TRBJ1-4, with D maybe TRBD1 (5 bases). The CDR3 covers 15 residues. Germline V gene sequence: CDR1 SGHRS, CDR2 YFSETQ. V was shortened by 0 bases and J by 3 bases, with 9 bases between the two germline ends. CDR3 sequence reads: CASSLAGEANEKLFF. CDR3 coding DNA: TGCGCCAGCAGCTTGGCGGGGGAGGCTAATGAAAAACTGTTTTTT.

The genes are TRBV28 and TRBJ1-2; perhaps TRBD1 as D (6 bases). From germline, CDR1 is MDHEN and CDR2 SYDVKM. Between the trimmed V and J ends, which lost 4 bases and 3 bases, there was a span of 18 bases. The CDR3 runs to 16 residues. The CDR3 protein is CASSSHRDPFYYGYTF. The CDR3 DNA reads as TGTGCCAGCAGTTCTCACAGGGACCCCTTCTACTATGGCTACACCTTC.

The chain uses TRBV18 and TRBJ1-5, with TRBD1 matching over 10 bases. With 5 bases clipped from V and 0 bases from J, the junction kept 7 bases outside the gene matches. CDR1 is KGHSH, CDR2 LQKENI, per germline. The CDR3 covers 17 residues. The CDR3 bases are TGTGCCAGCTCAGAAAGACAGGGGGCATTTAGCAATCAGCCCCAGCATTTT. Protein product: CASSERQGAFSNQPQHF.

The rearrangement uses TRBV7-8 and TRBJ1-1; possibly TRBD1 for D (6 bases). The CDR3 length is 13 residues. V was shortened by 2 bases and J by 4 bases, with 8 bases between the two germline ends. From germline, CDR1 is SGHVS and CDR2 FQNEAQ. The CDR3, as DNA: TGTGCCAGCAGCTTACTAGGGGGCACTGAAGCTTTCTTT. Protein sequence: CASSLLGGTEAFF.

This clone was seen once. The chain joins TRBV4-1 to TRBJ2-3; no definite D call. V dropped 1 base and J dropped 5 bases, with 10 bases sitting between them. The V gene's germline CDR1 is MGHRA and CDR2 YSYEKL. There are 14 residues in the CDR3. The CDR3: CASSQGFSRDTQYF. CDR3 in DNA: TGCGCCAGCAGCCAAGGGTTTTCTAGAGATACGCAGTATTTT.

The J gene is TRBJ1-2, the V gene TRBV13; 7 positions agree with TRBD1. Trimming at V came to 5 bases and at J to 2 bases, leaving 11 bases not matched to a gene. This CDR3 has 16 amino acids. Germline CDR1 is PRHDT and CDR2 is FYEKMQ (reference sequence). Here the CDR3 reads CASSPGGQHPNYGYTF. The DNA for the CDR3 is TGTGCCAGCAGCCCAGGGGGACAGCACCCCAACTATGGCTACACCTTC. Based on the CDR3 plus reference TRBV13 and TRBJ1-2, the full variable domain is AAGVIQSPRHLIKEKRETATLKCYPIPRHDTVYWYQQGPGQDPQFLISFYEKMQSDKGSIPDRFSAQQFSDYHSELNMSSLELGDSALYFCASSPGGQHPNYGYTFGSGTRLTVV.

V and J are TRBV15 and TRBJ1-4, with a weak D call TRBD1 (6 bases). The CDR3 runs to 14 residues. Per germline, CDR1 LNHNV and CDR2 YYDKDF (reference sequence). V gave up 5 bases and J gave up 8 bases, with 15 bases separating them. CDR3: CATSFIQGREKLFF. Here the CDR3 DNA reads TGTGCCACCAGCTTCATACAGGGACGCGAAAAACTGTTTTTT.

The chain has TRBV10-3 and TRBJ1-3; D gene uncertain. V lost 11 bases, J lost 2 bases, and 13 bases lay in between. The germline CDR1 and CDR2 sequences are ENHRY and SYGVKD. The CDR3 spans 13 residues. CDR3: CAGRVGPGNTIYF. CDR3 in DNA: TGTGCCGGCCGGGTCGGTCCTGGAAACACCATATATTTT.

The chain links TRBV5-1 to TRBJ2-1; 9 nucleotides line up with TRBD2. Germline CDR1 and CDR2: SGHRS and YFSETQ. The CDR3 is 16 residues long. V shed 4 bases and J 2 bases; nucleotides not matched to a gene: 7. In DNA, the CDR3 is TGCGCCAGCAGCCTGCAACTAGCGGGCCCCTACAATGAGCAGTTCTTC. Protein sequence: CASSLQLAGPYNEQFF.

The chain recombines TRBV5-1 with TRBJ2-7, with D possibly being TRBD1 (6 bases). The CDR3 runs to 16 residues. V lost 0 bases and J 2 bases, leaving 15 bases between the germline ends. The germline V gene has CDR1 SGHRS and CDR2 YFSETQ. CDR3 residues: CASSLGFQGKTYEQYV. The DNA for the CDR3 is TGCGCCAGCAGCTTGGGGTTTCAGGGGAAGACCTACGAGCAGTACGTC.

This clone has more than one count but fewer than ten. The chain links TRBV11-3 to TRBJ1-4; 8 bases are shared with TRBD1. There are 15 residues in the CDR3. The ends lost 5 bases at V and 7 bases at J; junction bases unmatched: 9. The V gene's germline CDR1 is SGHNT and CDR2 YENEEA. CDR3 in amino acids: CASSRRDRWTEKLFF. In DNA form, the CDR3 reads TGTGCCAGCAGCCGAAGGGACAGGTGGACTGAAAAACTGTTTTTT.

The chain uses TRBV5-1 and TRBJ2-1; 16 nucleotides align to TRBD2. V gave up 3 bases and J gave up 1 base; unmatched junction bases: 10. CDR3 length equals 20 residues. The germline V gene has CDR1 SGHRS and CDR2 YFSETQ. The CDR3 loop is CASSSGTSGRVVRSYNEQFF. The CDR3 nucleotides are TGCGCCAGCAGCTCCGGGACTAGCGGGAGGGTCGTCCGTTCCTACAATGAGCAGTTCTTC.

The chain is built from TRBV19 and TRBJ2-5; the match to TRBD1 covers 8 bases. V lost 3 bases to trimming and J lost 4 bases; unmatched junction nucleotides: 4. CDR1 and CDR2 from the germline V gene are LNHDA and SQIVND (reference sequence). The CDR3 sequence is 14 residues long. This CDR3 is CASSIGQGGETQYF. The DNA of the CDR3 is TGTGCCAGTAGTATCGGACAGGGCGGAGAGACCCAGTACTTC.

The gene calls are TRBV2 and TRBJ1-5; perhaps TRBD1 as D (5 bases). The CDR3 runs 15 residues. Trimming stripped 6 bases from V and 4 bases from J, with 16 bases between. The germline gives CDR1 SNHLY, CDR2 FYNNEI. CDR3 amino acids: CASRKTDSMNQPQHF. The CDR3, as DNA: TGTGCCAGCAGAAAAACCGACAGTATGAATCAGCCCCAGCATTTT.

The gene calls are TRBV19 and TRBJ1-3, with D hard to call. The CDR3 has 14 amino acids. The V and J ends lost 7 bases and 4 bases respectively, with 14 bases between them. Germline V gene lookup returns CDR1 LNHDA and CDR2 SQIVND (reference sequence). The CDR3 sequence is CASKEEVFGNTIYF. In nucleotides, the CDR3 is TGTGCCAGTAAGGAGGAGGTGTTCGGAAACACCATATATTTT.

The chain combines TRBV28 with TRBJ1-4; 7 bases match TRBD1. V lost 3 bases, J lost 3 bases, and 4 bases stayed unmatched. Germline values: CDR1 MDHEN, CDR2 SYDVKM. This CDR3 has 15 residues. The CDR3 protein is CASSLYRGANEKLFF. In nucleotides, the CDR3 is TGTGCCAGCAGTTTGTACAGGGGAGCTAATGAAAAACTGTTTTTT.

The CDR3 region has the DNA TGCGCCAGCAGCTTAAGGACAGGGGGCATAGTGAACACTGAAGCTTTCTTT. Translated, it gives CASSLRTGGIVNTEAFF. The chain recombines TRBV5-1 with TRBJ1-1; TRBD1 aligns across 11 bases. V trimming: 2 bases; J trimming: 0 bases; junction bases outside the gene matches: 6. Germline V gene lookup returns CDR1 SGHRS and CDR2 YFSETQ. The CDR3 runs 17 residues.

V gene TRBV18 combines with J gene TRBJ2-5; 9 bases agree with TRBD1. Trimming cost V 2 bases and J 5 bases; bases outside gene matches: 6. The CDR3 consists of 15 residues. Germline V gives CDR1 KGHSH, CDR2 LQKENI. The CDR3 sequence: CASSPNRGRDETQYF. The CDR3 region has the DNA TGTGCCAGCTCACCAAACAGGGGGCGCGATGAGACCCAGTACTTC.

V is TRBV25-1 and J is TRBJ2-5; 7 nucleotides agree with TRBD1. After removal of 5 bases from V and 5 bases from J, the junction contained 14 bases not matched to a gene. Germline lookup yields CDR1 MGHDK and CDR2 SYGVNS. The CDR3 is 16 amino acids. CDR3 residues: CASSFLHSTGRETQYF. The CDR3 nucleotides read TGTGCCAGCAGTTTCCTGCATTCGACAGGGCGCGAGACCCAGTACTTC. Full variable domain (remainder filled in from reference TRBV25-1 and TRBJ2-5): EADIYQTPRYLVIGTGKKITLECSQTMGHDKMYWYQQDPGMELHLIHYSYGVNSTEKGDLSSESTVSRIRTEHFPLTLESARPSHTSQYLCASSFLHSTGRETQYFGPGTRLLVL.